Listed here are 12 T cell receptor beta chains from one sample, sequenced in a study of blood T cell repertoires in COVID-19. Measured with immunoSEQ multiplex PCR; TCRdb has only the in-frame clones, and not every one. Found here are 100,000 to 150,000 clones, 88% of them singletons; the top ten hold about 7.3%. The sequenced sample was peripheral blood. The origin of the receptors is a man aged 45-60 years with acute or convalescent COVID-19.

V is TRBV7-9 and J is TRBJ1-1; no reliable D call. V was clipped by 1 base and J by 3 bases, with 6 bases between them. The germline V gene encodes CDR1 SEHNR and CDR2 FQNEAQ (reference sequence). The CDR3 totals 13 residues. CDR3 amino acids: CASSLGAYTEAFF. The CDR3 DNA reads as TGTGCCAGCAGCTTAGGGGCCTACACTGAAGCTTTCTTT.

This clone was seen once. The rearrangement joins TRBV30 to TRBJ1-2; the match to TRBD1 covers 12 bases. There are 18 residues in the CDR3. The V and J ends lost 6 bases and 8 bases, in that order; junction bases with no gene match: 22. Germline lookup yields CDR1 GTSNPN and CDR2 SVGIG (reference sequence). In DNA, the CDR3 is TGTGCCTGTCTAACGATCGCACACCGGGACAGGGGGCGATCGGGCTACACCTTC. Its protein product is CACLTIAHRDRGRSGYTF.

The J gene is TRBJ2-1, the V gene TRBV6-4; 13 bases are a match to TRBD2. The CDR3 has 15 residues. The germline V gene encodes CDR1 MRHNA and CDR2 SNTAGT. Trimming removed 4 bases from V and 10 bases from J; junction bases left unmatched: 7. CDR3 coding DNA: TGTGCCAGCAGTGTAGGACTAGCGGGAGTGGGCGAGCAGTTCTTC. It specifies CASSVGLAGVGEQFF.

This chain uses TRBV30 with TRBJ2-6, with 7 bases aligning to TRBD1. Trimming removed 4 bases from V and 8 bases from J; junction bases left unmatched: 8. This CDR3 is built from 14 residues. From germline, CDR1 is GTSNPN and CDR2 SVGIG (reference sequence). The CDR3 DNA reads as TGTGCCTGGACCGAGACGGGACAGCCCAACGTCCTGACTTTC. This encodes CAWTETGQPNVLTF. Complete variable domain (other parts from reference TRBV30 and TRBJ2-6): SQTIHQWPATLVQPVGSPLSLECTVEGTSNPNLYWYRQAAGRGLQLLFYSVGIGQISSEVPQNLSASRPQDRQFILSSKKLLLSDSGFYLCAWTETGQPNVLTFGAGSRLTVL.

The J gene is TRBJ2-1, the V gene TRBV5-1; 7 bases map to TRBD2. The junction had 15 bases not matched to a gene; V was cut back by 0 bases and J by 6 bases. Germline values: CDR1 SGHRS, CDR2 YFSETQ. The CDR3 has 18 residues. The DNA of the CDR3 is TGCGCCAGCAGCTTGGGGGACGGTGCGGGAGTTTTCTCCAATGAGCAGTTCTTC. This encodes CASSLGDGAGVFSNEQFF.

J is TRBJ2-1 and V is TRBV27; 7 bases align to TRBD2. V shed 8 bases, J shed 6 bases, and the junction held 13 bases outside the gene matches. The CDR3 consists of 15 residues. CDR1 is MNHEY and CDR2 is SMNVEV in the germline V gene (reference sequence). The CDR3 DNA is TGTGCCAGCGGCCAAGCGGGAACCATTCCCAATGAGCAGTTCTTC. It yields the protein CASGQAGTIPNEQFF.

Of note for this clone: The same CDR3 can be traced to other DNA sequences in this sample. The V gene is TRBV18, the J gene TRBJ2-7; 9 positions agree with TRBD1. The CDR3 spans 15 residues. The germline CDR1 and CDR2 sequences are KGHSH and LQKENI. V shed 2 bases and J 0 bases; nucleotides not matched to a gene: 2. The CDR3 DNA reads as TGTGCCAGCTCACCAGGGACAGGGAGCTCCTACGAGCAGTACTTC. Its translation is CASSPGTGSSYEQYF.

This clone appeared a single time. The CDR3 loop is CAISEDRGVHEQYF. CDR3 DNA: TGTGCCATCAGTGAGGACAGGGGTGTCCACGAGCAGTACTTC. The J gene is TRBJ2-7, the V gene TRBV10-3, with 8 bases that match TRBD1. Looked up from germline, CDR1 is ENHRY and CDR2 is SYGVKD. Unmatched junction bases numbered 5, after V lost 2 bases and J lost 5 bases. CDR3 length equals 14 residues.

The CDR3 bases are TGTGCCAGCACCACCCGGCGGGGGGAGAACACTGAAGCTTTCTTT. Its protein is CASTTRRGENTEAFF. The chain links TRBV2 to TRBJ1-1; tentatively, D is TRBD1 (5 bases). The CDR3 sequence is 15 residues long. Looked up from germline, CDR1 is SNHLY and CDR2 is FYNNEI. The V end lost 7 bases, the J end lost 1 base, and 16 bases lay between the germline ends.

This chain joins TRBV5-1 and TRBJ2-5, with TRBD2 identical over 11 bases. Germline V gene sequence: CDR1 SGHRS, CDR2 YFSETQ. V lost 4 bases to trimming and J lost 2 bases; unmatched junction nucleotides: 7. The CDR3 covers 16 residues. The DNA for the CDR3 is TGCGCCAGCAGCGTGTCGACTAGCGGGGAACAAGAGACCCAGTACTTC. It translates to CASSVSTSGEQETQYF. Variable domain in full (rest from reference TRBV5-1 and TRBJ2-5): KAGVTQTPRYLIKTRGQQVTLSCSPISGHRSVSWYQQTPGQGLQFLFEYFSETQRNKGNFPGRFSGRQFSNSRSEMNVSTLELGDSALYLCASSVSTSGEQETQYFGPGTRLLVL.

The rearrangement uses TRBV21-1 and TRBJ2-7; the table names TRBD2, a call not compared with the DNA. TRBV21-1 constitutes a pseudogene. The CDR3 covers 15 residues. The CDR3 spells CASSSAGRESYEQYF. As DNA, the CDR3 is TGTGCCAGCAGCTCCGCCGGGCGGGAGAGCTACGAGCAGTACTTC.

The chain carries TRBV6-6 and TRBJ1-1, with D maybe TRBD1 (5 bases). From germline, CDR1 is MNHNY and CDR2 SVGAGI (reference sequence). V lost 2 bases, J lost 8 bases, and 9 bases lay in between. The CDR3 length is 12 residues. CDR3 in amino acids: CASSYEQGEAFF. CDR3 coding DNA: TGTGCCAGCAGTTACGAGCAGGGCGAAGCTTTCTTT.